A selection of T cell receptor beta chains follows, all from one sample in a study of blood T cells in healthy people across ages. TCRdb re-analysed the 5' RACE reads in MiXCR, keeping a single row per CDR3 protein. Of 550,000 to 750,000 distinct CDR3 sequences listed, over 20% are singletons. The sequencing sample was made of blood. The origin of the receptors is a man aged 65 to 85 in good health. The CDR3 runs from the conserved cysteine through the conserved F or W. The order of the fields is clone size, CDR3 length, D gene, V gene, J gene, CDR3 DNA, CDR3 protein. D genes are given only for firm matches. Only part of the rows carry a size: once, few, many, or a class if the clone is expanded.

abundance: NA
len: 13
d_gene: NA
v_gene: TRBV20-1
j_gene: TRBJ1-2
CDR3nt: TGCAGTGCCCTGCCCGGGGGCGACTATGGCTACACCTTC
CDR3aa: CSALPGGDYGYTF

abundance: NA
len: 14
d_gene: NA
v_gene: TRBV28
j_gene: TRBJ1-5
CDR3nt: TGTGCCAGCAGTCGTACAGGTCACAATCAGCCCCAGCATTTT
CDR3aa: CASSRTGHNQPQHF

abundance: few
len: 16
d_gene: NA
v_gene: TRBV6-1
j_gene: TRBJ2-1
CDR3nt: TGTGCCAGCACCCCTCAAGGTCTGGGTATGTACAATGAGCAGTTCTTC
CDR3aa: CASTPQGLGMYNEQFF

abundance: many
len: 13
d_gene: NA
v_gene: TRBV5-1
j_gene: TRBJ2-7
CDR3nt: TGTGCCAGCAGTTTGGTGTCCTCCTACGAGCAGTACTTC
CDR3aa: CASSLVSSYEQYF

abundance: few
len: 14
d_gene: NA
v_gene: TRBV20-1
j_gene: TRBJ2-5
CDR3nt: TGCAGTGCTACCACCGGGACGCAACAAGAGACCCAGTACTTC
CDR3aa: CSATTGTQQETQYF

abundance: few
len: 14
d_gene: NA
v_gene: TRBV12-3/TRBV12-4
j_gene: TRBJ2-7
CDR3nt: TGTGCCAGCAGTCGGGGGACGTGGGAATATGAGCAGTACTTC
CDR3aa: CASSRGTWEYEQYF

abundance: few
len: 15
d_gene: NA
v_gene: TRBV6-2/TRBV6-3
j_gene: TRBJ2-5
CDR3nt: TGTGCCAGCAGCGATTCCAGAGTTTCCGGCGAGACCCAGTACTTC
CDR3aa: CASSDSRVSGETQYF

abundance: few
len: 15
d_gene: TRBD1
v_gene: TRBV9
j_gene: TRBJ2-2
CDR3nt: TGTGCCAGCACTGGGGCAGGGGGTCCCACCGGGGAGCTGTTTTTT
CDR3aa: CASTGAGGPTGELFF

abundance: few
len: 14
d_gene: NA
v_gene: TRBV6-8
j_gene: TRBJ2-3
CDR3nt: TGTGCAAGGCGGCTAGCCGCTAGCACAGATACGCAGTATTTT
CDR3aa: CARRLAASTDTQYF

abundance: few
len: 18
d_gene: TRBD2
v_gene: TRBV6-1
j_gene: TRBJ2-2
CDR3nt: TGTGCCAGCAGTCCTGCAGGTCCTGCGGGAGACCCCACCGGGGAGCTGTTTTTT
CDR3aa: CASSPAGPAGDPTGELFF

abundance: few
len: 15
d_gene: NA
v_gene: TRBV5-1
j_gene: TRBJ2-5
CDR3nt: TGCGCCAGCAGCATATCCGCAGGGGCGAGAGAGACCCAGTACTTC
CDR3aa: CASSISAGARETQYF

abundance: few
len: 16
d_gene: TRBD1
v_gene: TRBV14
j_gene: TRBJ1-6
CDR3nt: TGTGCCAGCAGCCAAGACGGGACAGGGGATAATTCACCCCTCCACTTT
CDR3aa: CASSQDGTGDNSPLHF

abundance: NA
len: 14
d_gene: NA
v_gene: TRBV5-8
j_gene: TRBJ1-4
CDR3nt: TGTGCCAGCAGCCCGACACGGTCCTCCGAAAAACTGTTTTTT
CDR3aa: CASSPTRSSEKLFF

abundance: few
len: 16
d_gene: TRBD1
v_gene: TRBV6-1
j_gene: TRBJ2-1
CDR3nt: TGTGCCAGCAGGCAAGGACAGGGTTCGGGCTACAATGAGCAGTTCTTC
CDR3aa: CASRQGQGSGYNEQFF

abundance: many
len: 16
d_gene: TRBD2
v_gene: TRBV10-3
j_gene: TRBJ2-3
CDR3nt: TGTGCCATCACCCCGGGTAGCGGGAGGTTCACAGATACGCAGTATTTT
CDR3aa: CAITPGSGRFTDTQYF

abundance: NA
len: 15
d_gene: NA
v_gene: TRBV7-2
j_gene: TRBJ2-1
CDR3nt: TGTGCCAGCAGTTCTATAGCCTCCGCTTACAATGAGCAGTTCTTC
CDR3aa: CASSSIASAYNEQFF

abundance: few
len: 13
d_gene: NA
v_gene: TRBV6-1
j_gene: TRBJ1-2
CDR3nt: TGTGCCAGCAGTGGGACGGCACACTATGGCTACACCTTC
CDR3aa: CASSGTAHYGYTF

abundance: NA
len: 16
d_gene: TRBD1
v_gene: TRBV12-3/TRBV12-4
j_gene: TRBJ1-4
CDR3nt: TGTGCCAGCAGTCAGTTTAGAGTTAGGGGGCAAGAGGTACTGTTTTTT
CDR3aa: CASSQFRVRGQEVLFF

abundance: many
len: 15
d_gene: TRBD2
v_gene: TRBV7-9
j_gene: TRBJ2-1
CDR3nt: TGTGCCAGCAGCGATAACCTTCTAGCGGGAGTTGAGCAGTTCTTC
CDR3aa: CASSDNLLAGVEQFF

abundance: few
len: 17
d_gene: TRBD2
v_gene: TRBV20-1
j_gene: TRBJ2-5
CDR3nt: TGCAGTGCTAGATCCGGGACTAGCGGGAGACGGGGCGAGACCCAGTACTTC
CDR3aa: CSARSGTSGRRGETQYF

abundance: many
len: 11
d_gene: NA
v_gene: TRBV7-2
j_gene: TRBJ2-5
CDR3nt: TGTGCCAGCAGCATAATGGAGACCCAGTACTTC
CDR3aa: CASSIMETQYF

abundance: many
len: 15
d_gene: TRBD2
v_gene: TRBV3-1
j_gene: TRBJ2-1
CDR3nt: TGTGCCAGCAGCCGGGACCTAGCGGGAGTCATTGAGCAGTTCTTC
CDR3aa: CASSRDLAGVIEQFF

abundance: few
len: 16
d_gene: NA
v_gene: TRBV7-8
j_gene: TRBJ2-1
CDR3nt: TGTGCCAGCAGCTTAGTCCCTTTCGACAGGTTCAATGAGCAGTTCTTC
CDR3aa: CASSLVPFDRFNEQFF

abundance: many
len: 15
d_gene: TRBD1
v_gene: TRBV9
j_gene: TRBJ2-5
CDR3nt: TGTGCCAGCAGCCTAGGGACAGGGAAAGGAGAGACCCAGTACTTC
CDR3aa: CASSLGTGKGETQYF

abundance: NA
len: 17
d_gene: NA
v_gene: TRBV12-3/TRBV12-4
j_gene: TRBJ1-1
CDR3nt: TGTGCCAGCAGCCGAAGAGGACGTCAATGGACGGAGGCTGAAGCTTTCTTT
CDR3aa: CASSRRGRQWTEAEAFF

abundance: once
len: 15
d_gene: NA
v_gene: TRBV15
j_gene: TRBJ1-1
CDR3nt: TGTGCCACCAGCACCGATCTGCCAGGGCGGACTGAAGCTTTCTTT
CDR3aa: CATSTDLPGRTEAFF

abundance: NA
len: 14
d_gene: NA
v_gene: TRBV28
j_gene: TRBJ1-1
CDR3nt: TGTGCCAGCAAAACCCGGTGGGAGGGCACTGAAGCTTTCTTT
CDR3aa: CASKTRWEGTEAFF

abundance: NA
len: 15
d_gene: NA
v_gene: TRBV6-7
j_gene: TRBJ1-2
CDR3nt: TGTGCCAGCAGTCGAGATGGGGGTCTTGGCAGACGCTACACCTTC
CDR3aa: CASSRDGGLGRRYTF

abundance: few
len: 16
d_gene: NA
v_gene: TRBV4-2
j_gene: TRBJ1-1
CDR3nt: TGTGCCAGCAGCCAAGACCCGACACAAATGAACACTGAAGCTTTCTTT
CDR3aa: CASSQDPTQMNTEAFF

abundance: many
len: 19
d_gene: TRBD2
v_gene: TRBV7-3
j_gene: TRBJ2-1
CDR3nt: TGTGCCAGCAGTAAAGGACTAGCGGGAGGGCCGTACTCCTACAATGAGCAGTTCTTC
CDR3aa: CASSKGLAGGPYSYNEQFF

abundance: NA
len: 15
d_gene: TRBD2
v_gene: TRBV3-1
j_gene: TRBJ2-5
CDR3nt: TGTGCCAGCAGCCAAGAGGTGACTAGCAGGGAGACCCAGTACTTC
CDR3aa: CASSQEVTSRETQYF

abundance: NA
len: 20
d_gene: TRBD2
v_gene: TRBV11-2
j_gene: TRBJ2-1
CDR3nt: TGTGCCAGCAGCTACCCCGGGACTAGCGGGGTCAGAAGCTCCTACAATGAGCAGTTCTTC
CDR3aa: CASSYPGTSGVRSSYNEQFF

abundance: NA
len: 14
d_gene: TRBD1
v_gene: TRBV3-1
j_gene: TRBJ2-7
CDR3nt: TGTGCCAGCAGCCAACAGGGGGCCGGATACGAGCAGTACTTC
CDR3aa: CASSQQGAGYEQYF

abundance: NA
len: 16
d_gene: NA
v_gene: TRBV15
j_gene: TRBJ1-5
CDR3nt: TGTGCCACCAGCAGAGATGGAGGTGCAGATAATCAGCCCCAGCATTTT
CDR3aa: CATSRDGGADNQPQHF

abundance: few
len: 14
d_gene: NA
v_gene: TRBV29-1
j_gene: TRBJ1-6
CDR3nt: TGCAGCGTTCGCGGGAGCTCCTATAATTCACCCCTCCACTTT
CDR3aa: CSVRGSSYNSPLHF

abundance: NA
len: 12
d_gene: NA
v_gene: TRBV29-1
j_gene: TRBJ2-5
CDR3nt: TGCAGCGTAGGACAGCTGGAGGAGACCCAGTACTTC
CDR3aa: CSVGQLEETQYF

abundance: few
len: 12
d_gene: NA
v_gene: TRBV7-2
j_gene: TRBJ2-3
CDR3nt: TGTGCCAGCAGCTTAGTTTCAAGGGTGCAGTATTTT
CDR3aa: CASSLVSRVQYF

abundance: NA
len: 16
d_gene: NA
v_gene: TRBV6-5
j_gene: TRBJ2-3
CDR3nt: TGTGCCAGCAGTTACTCGGGAGAAGGGGGCACAGATACGCAGTATTTT
CDR3aa: CASSYSGEGGTDTQYF

abundance: NA
len: 13
d_gene: TRBD2
v_gene: TRBV20-1
j_gene: TRBJ2-5
CDR3nt: TGCAGTGCCTCTCCGGCGGGAGAAGAGACTCAGTACTTC
CDR3aa: CSASPAGEETQYF

abundance: few
len: 15
d_gene: NA
v_gene: TRBV4-3
j_gene: TRBJ2-7
CDR3nt: TGCGCCAGCAGCCAGGAACTTCTAGATTCGTACGAGCAGTACTTC
CDR3aa: CASSQELLDSYEQYF

abundance: NA
len: 15
d_gene: TRBD2
v_gene: TRBV11-3
j_gene: TRBJ2-1
CDR3nt: TGTGCCAGCAGCTTAGGCGGGAGGGCAGACAATGAGCAGTTCTTC
CDR3aa: CASSLGGRADNEQFF

abundance: NA
len: 16
d_gene: NA
v_gene: TRBV15
j_gene: TRBJ1-4
CDR3nt: TGTGCCACCAGCAGAGCGAGGGGGATGACTAATGAAAAACTGTTTTTT
CDR3aa: CATSRARGMTNEKLFF

abundance: few
len: 15
d_gene: TRBD2
v_gene: TRBV7-2
j_gene: TRBJ2-3
CDR3nt: TGTGCCAGCAGCTTAGGCGGGGGGCCAGGAGATACGCAGTATTTT
CDR3aa: CASSLGGGPGDTQYF

abundance: NA
len: 17
d_gene: TRBD2
v_gene: TRBV4-3
j_gene: TRBJ2-7
CDR3nt: TGCGCCAGCAGCCAAGCCCTAGCGGGAGAGGCTGGCTACGAGCAGTACTTC
CDR3aa: CASSQALAGEAGYEQYF

abundance: few
len: 16
d_gene: TRBD2
v_gene: TRBV20-1
j_gene: TRBJ2-1
CDR3nt: TGCAGTGCTAGAGATGTAGCGGGAAAGTCCTACAATGAGCAGTTCTTC
CDR3aa: CSARDVAGKSYNEQFF

abundance: few
len: 11
d_gene: NA
v_gene: TRBV12-3/TRBV12-4
j_gene: TRBJ2-1
CDR3nt: TGTGCCAGCACAATAGGCAATGAGCAGTTCTTC
CDR3aa: CASTIGNEQFF

abundance: many
len: 13
d_gene: NA
v_gene: TRBV11-2
j_gene: TRBJ2-7
CDR3nt: TGTGCCAGCAGCTTAAGCGGAGCCTACGAGCAGTACTTC
CDR3aa: CASSLSGAYEQYF

abundance: NA
len: 13
d_gene: TRBD1
v_gene: TRBV6-2/TRBV6-3
j_gene: TRBJ2-5
CDR3nt: TGTGCCAGCAGGCAAAACAGGGGGAATGAGCACTTCTTC
CDR3aa: CASRQNRGNEHFF

abundance: NA
len: 14
d_gene: TRBD2
v_gene: TRBV20-1
j_gene: TRBJ2-3
CDR3nt: TGCAGTGCTTATAGCGGGAGGGCAACAGATACGCAGTATTTT
CDR3aa: CSAYSGRATDTQYF

abundance: NA
len: 13
d_gene: TRBD1
v_gene: TRBV10-3
j_gene: TRBJ1-4
CDR3nt: TGTGCCAGCACGACAGGGCGAGGCGAAAAACTGTTTTTT
CDR3aa: CASTTGRGEKLFF

abundance: few
len: 16
d_gene: NA
v_gene: TRBV5-1
j_gene: TRBJ2-4
CDR3nt: TGCGCCAGCAGAGAGTGGGGGGGGGCCTACAAAAACATTCAGTACTTC
CDR3aa: CASREWGGAYKNIQYF

abundance: NA
len: 15
d_gene: NA
v_gene: TRBV12-3/TRBV12-4
j_gene: TRBJ2-1
CDR3nt: TGTGCCAGCGGGGTCCCGCCCAGCTCCTACAATGAGCAGTTCTTC
CDR3aa: CASGVPPSSYNEQFF

abundance: NA
len: 16
d_gene: NA
v_gene: TRBV6-2/TRBV6-3
j_gene: TRBJ1-4
CDR3nt: TGTGCCAGCGGTTACCACCCAGGTTTAACTAATGAAAAACTGTTTTTT
CDR3aa: CASGYHPGLTNEKLFF

abundance: NA
len: 14
d_gene: NA
v_gene: TRBV29-1
j_gene: TRBJ2-7
CDR3nt: TGCAGCGTTGGCGCCCCGGGACCCTCCTACGAGCAGTACTTC
CDR3aa: CSVGAPGPSYEQYF